These 30 T cell receptor beta chains came from one sample sequenced in a study of chemoradiotherapy in HPV16-positive cancers. The protocol was immunoSEQ multiplex PCR, while the TCRdb copy is restricted to in-frame clones and leaves out a portion. Among fewer than 35,000 clones listed, 93% were seen once. This material consisted of blood, taken from a patient who underwent chemoradiotherapy. The receptors originated from a human donor with HPV-associated anogenital cancer.

This clone was found once. This rearrangement joins TRBV2 to TRBJ1-5; 11 bases map to TRBD1. J lost 6 bases, V lost 6 bases, and 7 bases had no gene match. The CDR3 is 15 residues long. Germline V gene data show CDR1 as SNHLY and CDR2 as FYNNEI. CDR3 in DNA: TGTGCCAGCAGCGAGGACAGGGGGCGAAGTCAGCCCCAGCATTTT. This codes for CASSEDRGRSQPQHF.

J is TRBJ1-6 and V is TRBV2; no clear D. The CDR3 is made up of 17 amino acids. V was clipped by 2 bases and J by 7 bases, with 18 bases between them. CDR1 SNHLY and CDR2 FYNNEI come from the germline V gene. The CDR3: CASSERPRFTGNSPLHF. Written as DNA, the CDR3 is TGTGCCAGCAGTGAAAGGCCACGGTTTACGGGGAATTCACCCCTCCACTTT.

V and J are TRBV9 and TRBJ2-1, with D tentatively TRBD2 (6 bases). Germline CDR1 is SGDLS and CDR2 is YYNGEE. Trimming stripped 2 bases from V and 5 bases from J, with 14 bases between. CDR3 size: 15 residues. CDR3 DNA sequence: TGTGCCAGCAGCGTTTCAGGGACTCACGACAATGAGCAGTTCTTC. Amino acids: CASSVSGTHDNEQFF.

The chain employs TRBV7-2 and TRBJ2-2; D is undetermined. Between the trimmed V and J ends, which lost 3 bases and 0 bases, there was a span of 5 bases. Germline V gene sequence: CDR1 SGHTA, CDR2 FQGNSA. The CDR3 is 14 residues long. CDR3 loop: CASSFVPNTGELFF. DNA for the CDR3: TGTGCCAGCAGCTTTGTGCCGAACACCGGGGAGCTGTTTTTT. Combining the CDR3 with reference TRBV7-2 and TRBJ2-2 gives the whole variable domain GAGVSQSPSNKVTEKGKDVELRCDPISGHTALYWYRQSLGQGLEFLIYFQGNSAPDKSGLPSDRFSAERTGGSVSTLTIQRTQQEDSAVYLCASSFVPNTGELFFGEGSRLTVL.

The chain uses TRBV7-6 and TRBJ2-2; weak D call: TRBD1 (5 bases). The CDR3 runs to 15 residues. Germline CDR1 reads SGHVS; CDR2 reads FNYEAQ. V lost 5 bases and J 5 bases, leaving 15 bases between the germline ends. The CDR3 loop is CASSVDMLGTGELFF. The CDR3 DNA is TGTGCCAGCAGCGTGGACATGCTAGGTACCGGGGAGCTGTTTTTT.

The chain recombines TRBV11-2 with TRBJ2-3, with D possibly TRBD1 on 5 matching bases. Between the trimmed V and J ends, which lost 3 bases and 3 bases, there was a span of 25 bases. Per the germline V gene, CDR1 is SGHAT and CDR2 is FQNNGV. The CDR3 has 19 residues. The CDR3 spells CASSLMAWWGPRATDTQYF. The CDR3, as DNA: TGTGCCAGCAGCTTGATGGCTTGGTGGGGCCCCAGAGCGACAGATACGCAGTATTTT.

V usage is TRBV6-1 and J usage is TRBJ2-7; D uncertain. Germline V gives CDR1 MNHNS, CDR2 SASEGT. The CDR3 is 13 amino acids. V gave up 0 bases and J gave up 4 bases, with 7 bases separating them. Here the CDR3 reads CASSEARRYEQYF. As DNA, the CDR3 is TGTGCCAGCAGTGAAGCTCGGCGGTACGAGCAGTACTTC.

This clone was counted once. This chain's CDR3 is CASSVQGNEQFF. CDR3 DNA: TGTGCCAGCTCAGTACAGGGAAATGAGCAGTTCTTC. V gene TRBV18 combines with J gene TRBJ2-1, with D tentatively TRBD1 (6 bases). Germline CDR1 and CDR2: KGHSH and LQKENI. This CDR3 is 12 amino acids long. The germline V and J ends were trimmed by 5 bases and 7 bases, with 9 bases remaining between them. The full variable domain, rest sourced from reference TRBV18 and TRBJ2-1, is NAGVMQNPRHLVRRRGQEARLRCSPMKGHSHVYWYRQLPEEGLKFMVYLQKENIIDESGMPKERFSAEFPKEGPSILRIQQVVRGDSAAYFCASSVQGNEQFFGPGTRLTVL.

About this clone: An end of the junction differs from the germline gene, which may be a read error. This sample also contains other DNA sequences that code for the same CDR3. The V call is TRBV7-9, the J call TRBJ1-3; 7 nucleotides match TRBD1. The V gene's germline CDR1 is SEHNR and CDR2 FQNEAQ (reference sequence). The CDR3 runs 14 residues. Here the CDR3 DNA reads TGTGCCAGTAGCTTACAGGGGTCTGGAAACACCATATATTTT. This sequence encodes CASSLQGSGNTIYF.

The rearrangement joins TRBV27 to TRBJ2-1, with D unclear. The length of the CDR3 is 14 residues. Germline-derived CDR1 and CDR2 are MNHEY and SMNVEV (reference sequence). The V end lost 4 bases, the J end lost 0 bases, and 7 bases lay between the germline ends. CDR3 coding DNA: TGTGCCAGCAGTTCGCAGAGCTCCTACAATGAGCAGTTCTTC. Translation gives CASSSQSSYNEQFF.

This CDR3 is CASSAGQGDTIYF. In nucleotides, the CDR3 is TGCGCCAGCAGCGCAGGACAGGGTGACACCATATATTTT. This chain links TRBV5-1 with TRBJ1-3, with TRBD1 matching over 8 bases. CDR1 and CDR2 (germline): SGHRS, YFSETQ. There are 13 residues in the CDR3. V shed 4 bases, J shed 8 bases, and the junction held 5 bases outside the gene matches.

This chain uses TRBV13 with TRBJ1-1; D uncertain. Trimming removed 0 bases from V and 1 base from J, with 12 bases in between. Looked up from germline, CDR1 is PRHDT and CDR2 is FYEKMQ (reference sequence). This CDR3 is 16 amino acids long. The CDR3 protein is CASSLGGRGRNTEAFF. The CDR3 DNA sequence: TGTGCCAGCAGCTTAGGCGGGCGGGGAAGGAACACTGAAGCTTTCTTT.

The chain links TRBV5-6 to TRBJ2-7, with D unclear. Germline V CDR1 and CDR2: SGHDT, YYEEEE. V lost 2 bases and J 3 bases, leaving 9 bases between the germline ends. The CDR3 loop spans 13 amino acids. For the CDR3, the DNA is TGTGCCAGCAGCTTAGTAGACCGCTACGAGCAGTACTTC. Protein sequence: CASSLVDRYEQYF.

This clone was seen a handful of times. The V and J genes are TRBV4-2 and TRBJ2-3, with 12 positions matching TRBD2. Germline CDR1 is LGHNA and CDR2 is YNFKEQ. CDR3 length: 18 amino acids. Losses at the gene ends were 0 bases for V and 1 base for J; bases not matched to a gene: 5. The CDR3 reads CASSQDWTSGVGTDTQYF. In DNA form, the CDR3 reads TGTGCCAGCAGCCAAGATTGGACTAGCGGGGTGGGCACAGATACGCAGTATTTT.

A word on this clone: At one of its ends the junction is not consistent with the germline gene, which may arise from a read error. The V call is TRBV28, the J call TRBJ1-5; D is ambiguous. CDR1 is MDHEN, CDR2 SYDVKM, per germline. The CDR3 has 12 amino acids. The CDR3 region is CASSLLGRTPGF. The CDR3 region has the DNA TGTGCCAGCAGTTTATTAGGCCGGACTCCCGGTTTT.

The chain couples TRBV5-8 to TRBJ2-2; D is possibly TRBD1 or TRBD2 (6 bases each). The CDR3 contains 14 residues. Germline V lookup: CDR1 SGHTS, CDR2 YDEGEE. The V end lost 3 bases, the J end lost 6 bases, and 12 bases lay between the germline ends. In DNA form, the CDR3 reads TGTGCCAGCAGCTCGTACGGGGGCCCCGGGGAGCTGTTTTTT. This sequence encodes CASSSYGGPGELFF.

DNA for the CDR3: TGTGCCATCAGGGAGCACGGGAGTGTCAATGAGCAGTTCTTC. The encoded protein is CAIREHGSVNEQFF. The chain carries TRBV10-3 and TRBJ2-1; D is possibly TRBD2 (6 bases). Trimming took 6 bases from V and 6 from J, leaving 15 bases between them. The CDR3 has 14 residues. Per germline, CDR1 ENHRY and CDR2 SYGVKD.

The J gene is TRBJ2-3, the V gene TRBV9; possibly TRBD1 for D (6 bases). The CDR3 is 15 residues long. V shed 0 bases and J shed 3 bases, with 11 bases lying between them. Germline CDR1 and CDR2: SGDLS and YYNGEE. The CDR3 coding sequence is TGTGCCAGCAGCGTAGTTGCAGGGGAGACAGATACGCAGTATTTT. It encodes CASSVVAGETDTQYF.

The J gene is TRBJ2-1, the V gene TRBV27, with D perhaps TRBD2 (5 bases). This CDR3 contains 16 residues. Germline CDR1 is MNHEY and CDR2 is SMNVEV (reference sequence). Trimming shortened V by 3 bases and J by 6 bases, and 18 bases separated the two germline ends. CDR3 region: CASSFYSRGWSNEQFF. CDR3 sequence (DNA): TGTGCCAGCAGTTTTTATAGCCGGGGATGGAGCAATGAGCAGTTCTTC.

The chain is built from TRBV18 and TRBJ2-1, with no clear D. The V and J ends lost 3 bases and 2 bases respectively, with 11 bases between them. The CDR3 spans 15 residues. Germline-derived CDR1 and CDR2 are KGHSH and LQKENI. This CDR3 reads CASSPEVHPYNEQFF. The CDR3 region has the DNA TGTGCCAGCTCACCGGAAGTCCACCCCTACAATGAGCAGTTCTTC.

The chain has TRBV11-2 and TRBJ2-5, with D possibly being TRBD2 (6 bases). Trimming pared 2 bases from V and 5 bases from J, leaving 18 bases between. CDR1 SGHAT and CDR2 FQNNGV come from the germline V gene. The CDR3 spans 16 residues. DNA for the CDR3: TGTGCCAGCAGCTTATTCCCTGAGGGGAGGTGGGAGACCCAGTACTTC. It translates to CASSLFPEGRWETQYF.

This chain uses TRBV7-3 with TRBJ2-2; TRBD1 matches at 8 bases. V shed 5 bases, J shed 6 bases, and the junction held 5 bases outside the gene matches. In germline, CDR1 is SGHTA, CDR2 FQGTGA. The CDR3 totals 14 residues. CDR3 protein: CASSPTGVAGELFF. CDR3 nucleotide sequence: TGTGCCAGCAGCCCGACAGGGGTGGCCGGGGAGCTGTTTTTT. Looking up the rest from reference TRBV7-3 and TRBJ2-2 gives the full variable domain: GAGVSQTPSNKVTEKGKYVELRCDPISGHTALYWYRQSLGQGPEFLIYFQGTGAADDSGLPNDRFFAVRPEGSVSTLKIQRTERGDSAVYLCASSPTGVAGELFFGEGSRLTVL.

This clone was picked up a small number of times. The chain carries TRBV7-6 and TRBJ1-1; D gene uncertain. The V gene's germline CDR1 is SGHVS and CDR2 FNYEAQ. This CDR3 has 14 residues. V was pared by 5 bases and J by 0 bases, with 10 bases between. The CDR3: CASSPRSMNTEAFF. The CDR3 region has the DNA TGTGCCAGCAGCCCTCGAAGCATGAACACTGAAGCTTTCTTT.

This rearrangement joins TRBV7-9 to TRBJ2-7; D not resolved. The CDR3 is 14 amino acids. Trimming cost V 5 bases and J 1 base, with 12 bases left between them. Germline CDR1 is SEHNR and CDR2 is FQNEAQ (reference sequence). CDR3 coding DNA: TGTGCCAGCAGCCCCCCGGCTGCTTCCTACGAGCAGTACTTC. Its protein is CASSPPAASYEQYF.

The chain couples TRBV7-3 to TRBJ2-7, with D tentatively TRBD2 (5 bases). The CDR3 length is 13 residues. Trimming took 1 base from V and 3 from J, leaving 7 bases between them. The V gene's germline CDR1 is SGHTA and CDR2 FQGTGA. The CDR3 bases are TGTGCCAGCAGCTTAATAAGCGGCTACGAGCAGTACTTC. Translating gives CASSLISGYEQYF.

The chain has TRBV5-1 and TRBJ1-3, with a weak D call TRBD1 (5 bases). Germline V gene data show CDR1 as SGHRS and CDR2 as YFSETQ. The CDR3 runs 15 residues. The ends were cut back, 3 bases at V and 0 bases at J, with 10 bases in the middle. The CDR3 DNA follows: TGCGCCAGCAGCTCCGGACATACCTCTGGAAACACCATATATTTT. It translates to CASSSGHTSGNTIYF.

This rearrangement joins TRBV6-5 to TRBJ2-7; a weak D match, TRBD2 (6 bases). Germline assignment: CDR1 MNHEY and CDR2 SVGAGI. Trimming took 0 bases from V and 9 from J, leaving 12 bases between them. This CDR3 is 13 amino acids long. The CDR3 coding sequence is TGTGCCAGCAGTTACTCGGGAGGTTCAGGGCAGTACTTC. Amino acid sequence: CASSYSGGSGQYF.

This rearrangement joins TRBV7-2 to TRBJ1-2, with D possibly matching TRBD1 (5 bases). From germline, CDR1 is SGHTA and CDR2 FQGNSA. The CDR3 extends over 16 amino acids. The V end was cut by 5 bases, the J end by 2 bases, with 18 bases between. This chain's CDR3 is CASSPHDRQLNYGYTF. CDR3 nucleotide sequence: TGTGCCAGCAGCCCACACGACCGACAGTTAAACTATGGCTACACCTTC.

The rearrangement joins TRBV7-8 to TRBJ2-6, with no clear D. The V and J ends lost 2 bases and 4 bases respectively, with 12 bases between them. The length of the CDR3 is 16 residues. Germline-derived CDR1 and CDR2 are SGHVS and FQNEAQ. The CDR3 region has the DNA TGTGCCAGCAGCTTACAACGAGAGGCCGGGGCCAACGTCCTGACTTTC. Residues: CASSLQREAGANVLTF.

The chain carries TRBV19 and TRBJ2-3; 9 nucleotides line up with TRBD2. Germline V gene lookup returns CDR1 LNHDA and CDR2 SQIVND (reference sequence). The CDR3 loop spans 17 amino acids. V lost 6 bases, J lost 6 bases, and 16 bases stayed unmatched. The CDR3 DNA reads TGTGCCAGTAGCCCGAGGGTTAGCGGGAGCTGGACGGATACGCAGTATTTT. Amino acid sequence: CASSPRVSGSWTDTQYF.